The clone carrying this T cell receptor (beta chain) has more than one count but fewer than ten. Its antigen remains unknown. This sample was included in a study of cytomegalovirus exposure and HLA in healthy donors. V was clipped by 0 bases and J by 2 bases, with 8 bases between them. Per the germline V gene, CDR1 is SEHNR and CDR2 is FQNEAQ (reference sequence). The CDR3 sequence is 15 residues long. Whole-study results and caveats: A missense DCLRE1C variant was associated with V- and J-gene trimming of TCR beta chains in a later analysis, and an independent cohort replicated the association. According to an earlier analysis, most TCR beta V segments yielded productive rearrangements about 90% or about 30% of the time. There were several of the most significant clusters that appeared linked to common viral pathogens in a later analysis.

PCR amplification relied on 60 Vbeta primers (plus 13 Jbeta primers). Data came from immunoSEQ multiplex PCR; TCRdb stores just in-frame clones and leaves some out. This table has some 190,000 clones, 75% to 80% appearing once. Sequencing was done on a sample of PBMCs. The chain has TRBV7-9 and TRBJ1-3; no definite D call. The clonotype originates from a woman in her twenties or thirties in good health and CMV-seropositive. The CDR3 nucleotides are TGTGCCAGCAGCTTAGCGGGCAAGGCTGGAAACACCATATATTTT. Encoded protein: CASSLAGKAGNTIYF. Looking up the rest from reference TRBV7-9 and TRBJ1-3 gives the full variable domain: DTGVSQNPRHKITKRGQNVTFRCDPISEHNRLYWYRQTLGQGPEFLTYFQNEAQLEKSRLLSDRFSAERPKGSFSTLEIQRTEQGDSAMYLCASSLAGKAGNTIYFGEGSWLTVV.